These 23 T cell receptor beta chains came from one sample sequenced in a study of blood T cell repertoires in COVID-19. Method: immunoSEQ multiplex PCR; TCRdb's copy keeps in-frame clones and lacks some. The sample consists of about 100,000 clones, more than 90% of them appearing once. The sample was peripheral blood. The receptors originated from a man in his 70s with acute or convalescent COVID-19.

V gene TRBV11-2 combines with J gene TRBJ2-3; possibly TRBD2 for D (5 bases). Looked up from germline, CDR1 is SGHAT and CDR2 is FQNNGV. The CDR3 has 15 amino acids. V lost 1 base and J 2 bases, leaving 10 bases between the germline ends. The CDR3 region has the DNA TGTGCCAGCAGCTTAGCAGCTCTAGCCACAGATACGCAGTATTTT. This encodes CASSLAALATDTQYF.

The gene calls are TRBV7-9 and TRBJ2-5; possibly TRBD2 for D (5 bases). There are 14 residues in the CDR3. Germline lookup yields CDR1 SEHNR and CDR2 FQNEAQ (reference sequence). The V and J ends lost 5 bases and 5 bases respectively, with 15 bases between them. The CDR3 reads CASSRPHPGETQYF. In DNA, the CDR3 is TGTGCCAGCAGCCGCCCCCACCCGGGGGAGACCCAGTACTTC.

The chain combines TRBV19 with TRBJ2-7; TRBD2 agrees at 7 bases. J was trimmed by 5 bases and V by 6 bases; bases with no gene match: 10. Germline V gene data show CDR1 as LNHDA and CDR2 as SQIVND (reference sequence). The CDR3 contains 14 residues. CDR3 sequence reads: CASRPRGVGHEQYF. In DNA, the CDR3 is TGTGCCAGTAGACCCCGGGGGGTAGGACACGAGCAGTACTTC. Combining the CDR3 with reference TRBV19 and TRBJ2-7 gives the whole variable domain DGGITQSPKYLFRKEGQNVTLSCEQNLNHDAMYWYRQDPGQGLRLIYYSQIVNDFQKGDIAEGYSVSREKKESFPLTVTSAQKNPTAFYLCASRPRGVGHEQYFGPGTRLTVT.

The chain joins TRBV18 to TRBJ1-5, with 9 bases fitting TRBD1. Looked up from germline, CDR1 is KGHSH and CDR2 is LQKENI. CDR3 size: 15 residues. With 5 bases clipped from V and 2 bases from J, the junction kept 4 bases outside the gene matches. Here the CDR3 reads CASSTRDRGNQPQHF. CDR3 sequence (DNA): TGTGCCAGCTCAACCCGGGACAGGGGCAATCAGCCCCAGCATTTT.

The rearrangement joins TRBV6-7 to TRBJ1-1; 9 bases agree with TRBD1. TRBV6-7 is recorded as an ORF, its role being uncertain. This CDR3 has 15 amino acids. Trimming at V came to 0 bases and at J to 5 bases, leaving 4 bases not matched to a gene. CDR3 sequence reads: CASSYSGTGMTEAFF. The CDR3 nucleotides are TGTGCCAGCAGTTACTCTGGGACAGGGATGACTGAAGCTTTCTTT.

V usage is TRBV3-1 (or the pseudogene TRBV3-2) and J usage is TRBJ2-6; 7 bases agree with TRBD1. In germline, CDR1 is LGHDT, CDR2 YNNKEL (reference sequence). The V segment lost 2 bases and the J segment 0 bases; nucleotides outside the gene matches: 7. The CDR3 sequence is 18 residues long. The CDR3 loop reads CASSQNRGISSGANVLTF. The CDR3 coding sequence is TGTGCCAGCAGCCAAAACAGGGGTATAAGCTCTGGGGCCAACGTCCTGACTTTC.

This chain uses TRBV30 with TRBJ1-6, with 8 bases aligning to TRBD1. CDR1 is GTSNPN and CDR2 is SVGIG in the germline V gene (reference sequence). Trimming removed 5 bases from V and 14 bases from J; junction bases left unmatched: 14. This CDR3 has 14 amino acids. The CDR3 protein is CAWGTGVARLALHF. CDR3 sequence (DNA): TGTGCCTGGGGGACAGGTGTCGCTAGGTTGGCCCTCCACTTT.

This clone was seen a single time. This rearrangement joins TRBV11-3 to TRBJ2-1; 7 bases agree with TRBD2. From germline, CDR1 is SGHNT and CDR2 YENEEA. The length of the CDR3 is 13 residues. V trimming: 1 base; J trimming: 13 bases; junction bases outside the gene matches: 7. This CDR3 is CASSLGGKREQFF. DNA of the CDR3: TGTGCCAGCAGCTTAGGGGGAAAGCGGGAACAGTTCTTC.

The chain joins TRBV3-1 (or the pseudogene TRBV3-2) to TRBJ1-2; no reliable D call. The CDR3 extends over 14 amino acids. V was pared by 4 bases and J by 8 bases, with 17 bases between. In germline, CDR1 is LGHDT, CDR2 YNNKEL (reference sequence). The DNA for the CDR3 is TGTGCCAGCAGCCTTTGGTCCCAGGAGGGAGGCTACACCTTC. This translates into CASSLWSQEGGYTF.

V gene TRBV28 combines with J gene TRBJ2-7; 10 bases fit TRBD2. The CDR3 spans 15 residues. After removal of 3 bases from V and 5 bases from J, the junction contained 7 bases not matched to a gene. Germline values: CDR1 MDHEN, CDR2 SYDVKM. CDR3 sequence reads: CASSFFLAGEHEQYF. For the CDR3, the DNA is TGTGCCAGCAGTTTTTTCCTAGCGGGAGAACACGAGCAGTACTTC.

V usage is TRBV18 and J usage is TRBJ2-3, with D possibly being TRBD1 (6 bases). This CDR3 has 15 residues. Germline CDR1 and CDR2: KGHSH and LQKENI. V was pared by 3 bases and J by 3 bases, with 13 bases between. CDR3 sequence: CASSPSRGLTDTQYF. The CDR3 bases are TGTGCCAGCTCACCGTCAAGGGGGTTGACAGATACGCAGTATTTT.

The chain carries TRBV6-5 and TRBJ1-2; unclear D gene. Trimming pared 6 bases from V and 4 bases from J, leaving 12 bases between. CDR1 is MNHEY, CDR2 SVGAGI, per germline. This CDR3 region has 13 residues. This chain's CDR3 is CASRSPLAYGYTF. CDR3 DNA sequence: TGTGCCAGCAGGTCCCCCTTGGCCTATGGCTACACCTTC.

The chain is built from TRBV28 and TRBJ2-5, with 7 bases that match TRBD2. Germline V lookup: CDR1 MDHEN, CDR2 SYDVKM. Unmatched junction bases numbered 7, after V lost 3 bases and J lost 6 bases. CDR3 length: 14 amino acids. CDR3 DNA: TGTGCCAGCAGTTTTTGGGAGGGCCTAAAGACCCAGTACTTC. Encoded protein: CASSFWEGLKTQYF. Full variable domain (missing parts from reference TRBV28 and TRBJ2-5): DVKVTQSSRYLVKRTGEKVFLECVQDMDHENMFWYRQDPGLGLRLIYFSYDVKMKEKGDIPEGYSVSREKKERFSLILESASTNQTSMYLCASSFWEGLKTQYFGPGTRLLVL.

The gene calls are TRBV3-1 (or the pseudogene TRBV3-2) and TRBJ2-7, with TRBD2 matching over 9 bases. From germline, CDR1 is LGHDT and CDR2 YNNKEL (reference sequence). Trimming took 6 bases from V and 7 from J; bases not matched to a gene: 7. The CDR3 totals 13 residues. Here the CDR3 DNA reads TGTGCCAGCAGTAAGAGCGGGGGGCGAGAGCAGTACTTC. It codes for CASSKSGGREQYF.

The chain uses TRBV28 and TRBJ2-5, with D perhaps matching TRBD2 (6 bases). Trimming shortened V by 7 bases and J by 5 bases, and 26 bases separated the two germline ends. The CDR3 spans 17 residues. Germline-derived CDR1 and CDR2 are MDHEN and SYDVKM. CDR3 protein: CASTDSESGPRGETQYF. The CDR3 DNA sequence: TGTGCCAGCACCGACTCCGAAAGCGGGCCCCGGGGGGAGACCCAGTACTTC.

The chain joins TRBV2 to TRBJ2-7; D not certain. V gave up 7 bases and J gave up 3 bases, with 7 bases separating them. Germline assignment: CDR1 SNHLY and CDR2 FYNNEI. There are 11 residues in the CDR3. CDR3 region: CASTRDYEQYF. Here the CDR3 DNA reads TGTGCCAGCACTAGAGACTACGAGCAGTACTTC. The variable domain in full, completed from reference TRBV2 and TRBJ2-7, reads EPEVTQTPSHQVTQMGQEVILRCVPISNHLYFYWYRQILGQKVEFLVSFYNNEISEKSEIFDDQFSVERPDGSNFTLKIRSTKLEDSAMYFCASTRDYEQYFGPGTRLTVT.

J is TRBJ1-2 and V is TRBV5-4; perhaps TRBD1 as D (5 bases). The ends were cut back, 4 bases at V and 0 bases at J, with 13 bases in the middle. The length of the CDR3 is 15 residues. Per germline, CDR1 SGHNT and CDR2 YYREEE (reference sequence). Here the CDR3 reads CASSLDSRANYGYTF. Here the CDR3 DNA reads TGTGCCAGCAGCCTTGACAGTCGAGCTAACTATGGCTACACCTTC.

The gene calls are TRBV7-7 and TRBJ2-3, with D uncertain. The length of the CDR3 is 15 residues. Trimming pared 8 bases from V and 0 bases from J, leaving 15 bases between. Germline CDR1 SSHAT, CDR2 FNYEAQ (reference sequence). The CDR3 coding sequence is TGTGCCAGCGCCCCCGGAGAATTGAGCACAGATACGCAGTATTTT. Translation: CASAPGELSTDTQYF.

CDR3 in DNA: TGTGCCAGCAGCTTAAACAGGGGAAATCAGCCCCAGCATTTT. Its translation: CASSLNRGNQPQHF. The rearrangement uses TRBV7-2 and TRBJ1-5, with 7 nucleotides matching TRBD1. This CDR3 region has 14 residues. Germline V lookup: CDR1 SGHTA, CDR2 FQGNSA. V lost 2 bases, J lost 4 bases, and 2 bases stayed unmatched.

The chain carries TRBV2 and TRBJ2-7; 13 bases agree with TRBD2. Germline lookup yields CDR1 SNHLY and CDR2 FYNNEI. V gave up 6 bases and J gave up 2 bases; unmatched junction bases: 4. The CDR3 consists of 15 residues. DNA of the CDR3: TGTGCCAGCAGGGGGGGACTAGCGGGGACCTACGAGCAGTACTTC. Protein product: CASRGGLAGTYEQYF.

The rearrangement links TRBV5-1 to TRBJ1-1; 8 bases are a match to TRBD1. This CDR3 comprises 15 residues. Trimming took 0 bases from V and 3 from J; bases not matched to a gene: 4. Germline V gene data show CDR1 as SGHRS and CDR2 as YFSETQ. The CDR3 DNA reads as TGCGCCAGCAGCTTGGGGACAGGGTATTACACTGAAGCTTTCTTT. Translated, it gives CASSLGTGYYTEAFF.

The genes are TRBV11-3 and TRBJ2-2; D perhaps matches TRBD2 (6 bases). The CDR3 is 15 amino acids. CDR1 SGHNT and CDR2 YENEEA come from the germline V gene. Trimming shortened V by 5 bases and J by 0 bases, and 10 bases separated the two germline ends. CDR3 amino acids: CASSVGLPNTGELFF. The DNA of the CDR3 is TGTGCCAGCAGCGTGGGACTCCCGAACACCGGGGAGCTGTTTTTT. Full variable domain (outside the CDR3, taken from reference TRBV11-3 and TRBJ2-2): EAGVVQSPRYKIIEKKQPVAFWCNPISGHNTLYWYLQNLGQGPELLIRYENEEAVDDSQLPKDRFSAERLKGVDSTLKIQPAELGDSAVYLCASSVGLPNTGELFFGEGSRLTVL.

This clone has just a few counts. The V call is TRBV24-1, the J call TRBJ2-7; possibly TRBD2 for D (6 bases). The germline V gene has CDR1 KGHDR and CDR2 SFDVKD. The ends were cut back, 4 bases at V and 0 bases at J, with 12 bases in the middle. This CDR3 region has 15 residues. DNA for the CDR3: TGTGCCACCAGTGAGGGGGACTGGCGCTCCTACGAGCAGTACTTC. Its translation is CATSEGDWRSYEQYF.